The 23 T cell receptor beta chains reported below all come from one sample, sequenced in a study of T cell responses to AZD1222 COVID-19 vaccine. Profiled with immunoSEQ multiplex PCR; TCRdb holds only in-frame clones, not every one. The repertoire holds about 73,000 clones, with roughly nine tenths as singletons. The sample consisted of peripheral blood, taken 28 days after the second AZD1222 dose. These TCRs come from an adult who received the AZD1222 COVID-19 vaccine.

This chain links TRBV2 with TRBJ2-3; TRBD2 matches at 11 bases. J was trimmed by 1 base and V by 7 bases; bases with no gene match: 10. The CDR3 covers 17 residues. Germline CDR1 reads SNHLY; CDR2 reads FYNNEI. The CDR3 nucleotides are TGTGCCAGCACCCGAGACCTGGGACTAGCGGGCACAGATACGCAGTATTTT. This gives the protein CASTRDLGLAGTDTQYF.

This clone appeared once. The chain carries TRBV19 and TRBJ1-4; the D is unclear. Trimming took off 6 bases at V and 5 bases at J, with 13 bases between the two ends. Germline V gene data show CDR1 as LNHDA and CDR2 as SQIVND (reference sequence). The CDR3 totals 14 residues. CDR3 residues: CASRNTRRNEKLFF. The CDR3 nucleotides are TGTGCCAGTAGAAACACAAGGCGGAATGAAAAACTGTTTTTT.

V gene TRBV6-1 combines with J gene TRBJ1-1; 7 bases are a match to TRBD1. The CDR3 length is 14 residues. The germline gives CDR1 MNHNS, CDR2 SASEGT. After removal of 1 base from V and 8 bases from J, the junction contained 7 bases not matched to a gene. The CDR3 coding sequence is TGTGCCAGCAGTGAAGAGTTTGACAGGGCCGAAGCTTTCTTT. Its protein product is CASSEEFDRAEAFF.

J is TRBJ2-1 and V is TRBV7-2; 8 bases are shared with TRBD1. The germline gives CDR1 SGHTA, CDR2 FQGNSA. V lost 6 bases and J lost 7; bases outside the gene matches: 11. The CDR3 covers 15 residues. The CDR3 is CASSFPGQAKNEQFF. The CDR3 DNA reads as TGTGCCAGCAGTTTTCCGGGACAGGCAAAAAATGAGCAGTTCTTC.

The chain joins TRBV5-1 to TRBJ2-5, with D possibly matching TRBD1 (6 bases). This CDR3 contains 12 residues. Trimming removed 4 bases from V and 4 bases from J, with 8 bases in between. Germline assignment: CDR1 SGHRS and CDR2 YFSETQ. As DNA, the CDR3 is TGCGCCAGCAGCGGGGGCCTAGAGACCCAGTACTTC. Amino acids: CASSGGLETQYF.

In this sample, this clone turned up once. The chain employs TRBV5-6 and TRBJ1-5; possible D gene TRBD1, 6 bases. V lost 4 bases and J lost 4, with 12 bases in between. This CDR3 is built from 14 residues. The germline V gene has CDR1 SGHDT and CDR2 YYEEEE. The CDR3 loop is CASSPRGSNQPQHF. In nucleotides, the CDR3 is TGTGCCAGCAGCCCCAGGGGCAGTAATCAGCCCCAGCATTTT.

The genes are TRBV12-3 or TRBV12-4 and TRBJ2-3; D is uncertain. V gave up 4 bases and J gave up 6 bases, with 8 bases separating them. This CDR3 is built from 12 residues. The CDR3 loop reads CASSSHRDTQYF. The DNA for the CDR3 is TGTGCCAGCAGTTCGCACCGGGATACGCAGTATTTT.

This clone was seen only once. The chain combines TRBV6-1 with TRBJ1-4; perhaps TRBD1 as D (5 bases). This CDR3 region has 15 residues. CDR1 and CDR2 (germline): MNHNS, SASEGT. V lost 2 bases and J 0 bases, leaving 7 bases between the germline ends. The CDR3 sequence: CASSEWGTTNEKLFF. Here the CDR3 DNA reads TGTGCCAGCAGTGAATGGGGGACAACTAATGAAAAACTGTTTTTT.

The rearrangement joins TRBV12-3 or TRBV12-4 to TRBJ2-3; tentatively, D is TRBD2 (5 bases). The CDR3 is 12 amino acids. Trimming pared 7 bases from V and 11 bases from J, leaving 16 bases between. The CDR3 DNA follows: TGTGCCAGCAATGACCAACCCGGAGGGCAGTATTTT. Encoded protein: CASNDQPGGQYF.

This chain links TRBV12-5 with TRBJ2-5; the D gene is possibly TRBD1 (6 bases). CDR3 size: 13 residues. Germline V gene data show CDR1 as LGHNT and CDR2 as FRNRAP. Trimming removed 1 base at V and 4 bases at J, with 7 bases between. In nucleotides, the CDR3 is TGTGCTAGTGGTTTGGGGGGGCGAGAGACCCAGTACTTC. It encodes CASGLGGRETQYF.

This clone was seen a few times. The chain has TRBV18 and TRBJ1-5, with 9 bases aligning to TRBD1. This CDR3 has 16 residues. CDR1 is KGHSH and CDR2 is LQKENI in the germline V gene. Losses at the gene ends were 4 bases for V and 0 bases for J; bases not matched to a gene: 4. CDR3 sequence (DNA): TGTGCCAGCTCACTCTCGGACAGGGGTAGCAATCAGCCCCAGCATTTT. Translated: CASSLSDRGSNQPQHF.

The genes are TRBV3-1 (or the pseudogene TRBV3-2) and TRBJ2-3; TRBD2 matches at 7 bases. This CDR3 comprises 15 residues. V was pared by 3 bases and J by 1 base, with 4 bases of the junction left unmatched. The germline V gene encodes CDR1 LGHDT and CDR2 YNNKEL (reference sequence). CDR3 sequence reads: CASSQTSHRTDTQYF. For the CDR3, the DNA is TGTGCCAGCAGCCAGACTAGCCACCGCACAGATACGCAGTATTTT.

This rearrangement joins TRBV18 to TRBJ2-6; tentative D call: TRBD1 (5 bases). V was clipped by 4 bases and J by 0 bases, with 13 bases between them. CDR1 and CDR2 from the germline V gene are KGHSH and LQKENI. The CDR3 is 17 residues long. The CDR3 DNA reads TGTGCCAGCTCACGCATCCGACAGAGCTCTGGGGCCAACGTCCTGACTTTC. Protein: CASSRIRQSSGANVLTF.

The rearrangement links TRBV7-2 to TRBJ2-3, with a weak D call TRBD2 (5 bases). In germline, CDR1 is SGHTA, CDR2 FQGNSA. V was clipped by 2 bases and J by 6 bases, with 9 bases between them. CDR3 size: 13 residues. The CDR3 DNA reads TGTGCCAGCAGCTTATATGGGAGTGATACGCAGTATTTT. Its protein is CASSLYGSDTQYF.

This clone has just one count. This chain uses TRBV5-8 with TRBJ2-5; D gene uncertain. The germline gives CDR1 SGHTS, CDR2 YDEGEE. Trimming stripped 4 bases from V and 5 bases from J, with 15 bases between. The CDR3 covers 14 residues. CDR3 DNA: TGTGCCAGCAGCGGCGCCCGGGTATGGGAGACCCAGTACTTC. This gives the protein CASSGARVWETQYF.

The chain carries TRBV5-8 and TRBJ2-5; the D gene is possibly TRBD2 (5 bases). Germline V CDR1 and CDR2: SGHTS, YDEGEE. The CDR3 runs to 16 residues. V lost 0 bases to trimming and J lost 0 bases, with 12 bases between them. The chain's CDR3 is CASSLGGGYNQETQYF. The CDR3 bases are TGTGCCAGCAGCTTGGGAGGAGGCTATAACCAAGAGACCCAGTACTTC.

The chain is built from TRBV7-6 and TRBJ2-3; 14 bases fit TRBD2. V lost 1 base and J lost 0; bases outside the gene matches: 6. Germline V lookup: CDR1 SGHVS, CDR2 FNYEAQ. The CDR3 spans 19 residues. The CDR3 DNA reads as TGTGCCAGCAGCTTAGGCCGGGGACTAGCGGGGGAGAGCACAGATACGCAGTATTTT. The encoded protein is CASSLGRGLAGESTDTQYF.

The chain employs TRBV19 and TRBJ1-1, with D unclear. Germline CDR1 reads LNHDA; CDR2 reads SQIVND (reference sequence). The V gene lost 0 bases and the J gene lost 1 base, with 9 bases spanning the gap. This CDR3 has 15 amino acids. CDR3 in DNA: TGTGCCAGTAGTATAGATCTTGCAGGGAACACTGAAGCTTTCTTT. Translated, it gives CASSIDLAGNTEAFF.

This sequence joins TRBV7-3 and TRBJ1-2; 8 bases line up with TRBD1. V lost 5 bases and J lost 8; bases outside the gene matches: 7. The germline V gene has CDR1 SGHTA and CDR2 FQGTGA. The CDR3 runs to 13 residues. CDR3 in DNA: TGTGCCAGCAGCAAGGACAGGGTTGGGGGCTACACCTTC. Translation: CASSKDRVGGYTF.

V gene TRBV27 combines with J gene TRBJ1-1; D is perhaps TRBD1 (5 bases). CDR1 is MNHEY and CDR2 is SMNVEV in the germline V gene (reference sequence). The CDR3 covers 14 residues. Trimming cost V 5 bases and J 5 bases, with 15 bases left between them. CDR3 residues: CASSPRATGTEAFF. The CDR3 DNA reads TGTGCCAGCAGTCCCAGGGCAACTGGAACTGAAGCTTTCTTT.

The J gene is TRBJ1-2, the V gene TRBV12-3 or TRBV12-4; 10 nucleotides align to TRBD1. Trimming removed 5 bases from V and 6 bases from J; junction bases left unmatched: 3. This CDR3 is 13 amino acids long. The CDR3 nucleotides are TGTGCCAGCAGTGCCGGGACAGGGGATGGCTACACCTTC. Encoded protein: CASSAGTGDGYTF.

The V call is TRBV6-5, the J call TRBJ2-7; 7 bases align to TRBD1. Germline-derived CDR1 and CDR2 are MNHEY and SVGAGI. Unmatched junction bases numbered 5, after V lost 2 bases and J lost 4 bases. CDR3 length: 14 residues. This CDR3 reads CASSYQGVNYEQYF. CDR3 DNA sequence: TGTGCCAGCAGTTACCAGGGGGTTAATTACGAGCAGTACTTC.

This clone showed up just a few times. The chain links TRBV2 to TRBJ1-4; weak D call: TRBD1 (6 bases). The CDR3 covers 15 residues. Germline-derived CDR1 and CDR2 are SNHLY and FYNNEI. V lost 5 bases, J lost 2 bases, and 12 bases lay in between. In DNA form, the CDR3 reads TGTGCCAGCAGTACCGGGACATTCACTAATGAAAAACTGTTTTTT. Translation gives CASSTGTFTNEKLFF. Using reference TRBV2 and TRBJ1-4 for the parts outside the CDR3, the full variable domain is EPEVTQTPSHQVTQMGQEVILRCVPISNHLYFYWYRQILGQKVEFLVSFYNNEISEKSEIFDDQFSVERPDGSNFTLKIRSTKLEDSAMYFCASSTGTFTNEKLFFGSGTQLSVL.